This TCR beta chain emerged from a study of CD8 T cells in ankylosing spondylitis. Study conclusions and caveats: There was a TCR beta motif, made of eight highly homologous variants, that appeared characteristic of ankylosing spondylitis blood. Matched ankylosing spondylitis synovial fluid reportedly showed significant enrichment of disease-linked clones.

V lost 3 bases and J lost 2, with 11 bases in between. Germline CDR1 MNHEY, CDR2 SMNVEV (reference sequence). The CDR3 loop spans 15 amino acids. One entry per CDR3 protein results from TCRdb running MiXCR on the 5' RACE reads. The table has over 130,000 distinct CDR3 sequences, around 43% seen once. Note on this clonotype: Its antigen is as yet unknown.

The sequencing sample was made of synovial fluid, either unsorted or a sorted T cell fraction (not recorded which). The TCR sequence derives from a male donor with ankylosing spondylitis. This chain uses TRBV27 with TRBJ2-1, with D perhaps being TRBD1 or TRBD2 (5 bases each). The CDR3 nucleotides read TGTGCCAGCAGTTTCTGGGGGAGTGCCTACAATGAGCAGTTCTTC. It translates to CASSFWGSAYNEQFF.